A selection of T cell receptor beta chains follows, all from one sample in a study of blood T cell repertoires in COVID-19. The repertoire was sequenced with immunoSEQ multiplex PCR; TCRdb's copy has only in-frame clones and lacks some. The table has approximately 190,000 clones, about nine tenths seen once. Sequencing was done on a sample of peripheral blood. These receptors came from an older man with acute or convalescent COVID-19. Each CDR3 is given with its conserved first and last residue. The order of the fields is D gene, CDR3 length, clone size, V gene, J gene, CDR3 DNA, CDR3 protein. A D gene is named only where the DNA matches it firmly. Clone sizes are given selectively: once, few, many, or a class where the clone is expanded.

>NA|15|NA|TRBV7-8|TRBJ1-5
TGTGCCAGCAGCTTCCGGACAGTTAGCAATCAGCCCCAGCATTTT
CASSFRTVSNQPQHF
>NA|14|NA|TRBV18|TRBJ2-5
TGTGCCAGCTCACTTTCAGGGAAACAAGAGACCCAGTACTTC
CASSLSGKQETQYF
>NA|16|NA|TRBV19|TRBJ2-1
TGTGCCAGTAGTAGCCGGGACACTCAATCCTACAATGAGCAGTTCTTC
CASSSRDTQSYNEQFF
>TRBD2|15|NA|TRBV3-1/TRBV3-2|TRBJ2-1
TGTGCCAGCAGCCAAGAGACTAGCGGGAGCAATGAGCAGTTCTTC
CASSQETSGSNEQFF
>NA|16|NA|TRBV6-5|TRBJ2-7
TGTGCCAGCAGTTACAGCCGCCTTGGGGCCGGCTACGAGCAGTACTTC
CASSYSRLGAGYEQYF
>NA|14|once|TRBV5-1|TRBJ2-1
TGCGCCAGCAGCATGGGACGGGTCTACAATGAGCAGTTCTTC
CASSMGRVYNEQFF
>NA|15|NA|TRBV19|TRBJ2-1
TGTGCCAGTACCAATCGAGGAGGGCCTAACAATGAGCAGTTCTTC
CASTNRGGPNNEQFF
>TRBD1|13|NA|TRBV2|TRBJ1-5
TGTGCCAGCAGGCAGGGGGCGGCTCAGCCCCAGCATTTT
CASRQGAAQPQHF
>TRBD2|13|NA|TRBV7-2|TRBJ2-2
TGTGCCAGCAGGGCGCCTAGCGGCGGGGAGCTGTTTTTT
CASRAPSGGELFF
>TRBD2|13|once|TRBV7-9|TRBJ2-7
TGTGCCAGCAGCCCGACTAGCGGCTACGAGCAGTACTTC
CASSPTSGYEQYF
>NA|15|NA|TRBV7-2|TRBJ2-3
TGTGCCAGCAGGCCACAGGGTCTCGACACAGATACGCAGTATTTT
CASRPQGLDTDTQYF
>NA|14|NA|TRBV14|TRBJ1-2
TGTGCCAGCAGTGGACCCGGGACTATACATGGCTACACCTTC
CASSGPGTIHGYTF
>NA|15|NA|TRBV24-1|TRBJ2-6
TGTGCCACCAGTAAAACAGGGCTTGGGGCCAACGTCCTGACTTTC
CATSKTGLGANVLTF